This T cell receptor (beta chain) was observed in a study of cytomegalovirus exposure and HLA in healthy donors. The germline V and J ends were trimmed by 0 bases and 4 bases, with 12 bases remaining between them. The CDR3 has 15 residues. The germline gives CDR1 LGHNA, CDR2 YSLEER. Researchers ran the PCR with 60 Vbeta and 13 Jbeta primers. Some clones are missing from TCRdb's copy, which holds only in-frame ones; the method was immunoSEQ multiplex PCR. The table records more than 20,000 clones, around 77% of them present only once. The sample taken for sequencing was PBMCs. The sequence derives from a man in his 60s in good health and CMV-seronegative. The rearrangement joins TRBV4-3 to TRBJ2-5; D might be TRBD2 (5 bases). CDR3 sequence: CASSQDRHEGETQYF. The CDR3 DNA reads TGCGCCAGCAGCCAAGATCGACACGAGGGAGAGACCCAGTACTTC.